This T cell receptor (beta chain) was sequenced during a study of ipilimumab plus nivolumab after autologous stem cell transplantation. Background on the study: The DLBCL group included primary refractory and relapsed cases. Findings and caveats of the study: The authors say TCR, Treg and microbiome findings warrant further study.

The table came from immunoSEQ multiplex PCR; TCRdb's copy has only in-frame clones and leaves some out. The table includes more than 15,000 clones, about 77% detected once. Trimming left V 6 bases short and J 5 bases short, with 13 bases between. Per the germline V gene, CDR1 is MNHEY and CDR2 is SVGAGI. The length of the CDR3 is 13 residues. This clone was recorded once. Its antigen is currently unknown. Ipilimumab, 1 mg/kg, started 14 to 28 days after autologous transplant. Sequencing used PBMCs, obtained in a trial of ipilimumab plus nivolumab as post-transplant consolidation. The clonotype was recovered from a male donor with diffuse large B-cell lymphoma. The V gene is TRBV6-5, the J gene TRBJ1-2; D is undetermined. The CDR3 here is CASRGTERYGYTF. Here the CDR3 DNA reads TGTGCCAGCAGGGGCACAGAGAGGTATGGCTACACCTTC.